The 17 T cell receptor beta chains below were found in one sample sequenced in a study of blood T cell repertoires in COVID-19. Sequencing was performed with immunoSEQ multiplex PCR; in TCRdb, only in-frame clones are kept and a portion is missing. Of more than 150,000 clones in the sample, more than 85% were seen once. Sequenced material: peripheral blood. All receptors come from a man aged 70-80 years with active or convalescent COVID-19.

Of note for this clone: Other DNA sequences of this sample code for an identical CDR3. The chain is built from TRBV2 and TRBJ2-7, with D unresolved. CDR3 length equals 13 residues. Looked up from germline, CDR1 is SNHLY and CDR2 is FYNNEI. V was cut by 8 bases and J by 0 bases, with 11 bases left in between. The DNA of the CDR3 is TGTGCCAGCGTGCCCGCCAGCTCCTACGAGCAGTACTTC. Amino acids: CASVPASSYEQYF.

The rearrangement joins TRBV29-1 to TRBJ2-3; weak D call: TRBD2 (6 bases). The CDR3 consists of 15 residues. The V and J ends lost 7 bases and 2 bases respectively, with 19 bases between them. CDR1 is SQVTM and CDR2 is ANQGSEA in the germline V gene. CDR3 nucleotides: TGCAGCGGGAGCCGAACGGGACTCGACACAGATACGCAGTATTTT. Encoded protein: CSGSRTGLDTDTQYF.

This clone was recorded a few times. This chain connects TRBV2 to TRBJ1-6; D ambiguous. Germline V gene sequence: CDR1 SNHLY, CDR2 FYNNEI. The CDR3 sequence is 13 residues long. Trimming shortened V by 8 bases and J by 10 bases, and 15 bases separated the two germline ends. CDR3 region: CASGEVMNSPLHF. DNA of the CDR3: TGTGCCAGCGGAGAGGTTATGAACTCACCCCTCCACTTT.

The chain recombines TRBV6-2 or TRBV6-3 with TRBJ2-2; D gene uncertain. This CDR3 contains 14 residues. Germline CDR1 MNHEY, CDR2 SVGEGT. V lost 0 bases and J 15 bases, leaving 17 bases between the germline ends. This CDR3 is CASSYSSQAVMVFF. The DNA for the CDR3 is TGTGCCAGCAGTTACTCGAGCCAGGCCGTCATGGTGTTTTTT.

The chain carries TRBV28 and TRBJ2-7, with TRBD1 matching 9 bases. Germline V lookup: CDR1 MDHEN, CDR2 SYDVKM. Losses at the gene ends were 6 bases for V and 2 bases for J; bases not matched to a gene: 5. This CDR3 comprises 14 residues. This chain's CDR3 is CASSSGQGPYEQYF. In DNA, the CDR3 is TGTGCCAGCAGCTCGGGACAGGGACCCTACGAGCAGTACTTC.

The gene calls are TRBV4-3 and TRBJ2-1; 12 positions agree with TRBD2. The CDR3 totals 15 residues. CDR1 is LGHNA and CDR2 is YSLEER in the germline V gene. V shed 0 bases, J shed 7 bases, and the junction held 1 base outside the gene matches. CDR3 residues: CASSQDLAGGNEQFF. The DNA for the CDR3 is TGCGCCAGCAGCCAAGATCTAGCGGGAGGGAATGAGCAGTTCTTC.

The chain carries TRBV2 and TRBJ2-1, with TRBD2 identical over 7 bases. Germline V gives CDR1 SNHLY, CDR2 FYNNEI. This CDR3 comprises 15 residues. J gave up 2 bases and V 4 bases, and 5 bases lay outside the gene matches. The CDR3: CASSGEGITYNEQFF. CDR3 DNA sequence: TGTGCCAGCAGTGGGGAGGGGATAACCTACAATGAGCAGTTCTTC.

The CDR3 region has the DNA TGTGCCAGCAGAGGAACGGGGGGTTATGGCTACACCTTC. Translation gives CASRGTGGYGYTF. This chain links TRBV7-9 with TRBJ1-2; a weak D match, TRBD1 (5 bases). The CDR3 spans 13 residues. V lost 6 bases to trimming and J lost 5 bases, with 13 bases between them. The germline CDR1 and CDR2 sequences are SEHNR and FQNEAQ (reference sequence). Supplemented by reference TRBV7-9 and TRBJ1-2, the full variable domain reads DTGVSQNPRHKITKRGQNVTFRCDPISEHNRLYWYRQTLGQGPEFLTYFQNEAQLEKSRLLSDRFSAERPKGSFSTLEIQRTEQGDSAMYLCASRGTGGYGYTFGSGTRLTVV.

This clone was detected only once. The rearrangement links TRBV28 to TRBJ2-7; 8 bases map to TRBD2. V lost 6 bases and J lost 2; bases outside the gene matches: 6. The CDR3 runs to 14 residues. CDR1 is MDHEN and CDR2 is SYDVKM in the germline V gene. The CDR3 sequence is CASSPPRGAYEQYF. The CDR3 nucleotides are TGTGCCAGCAGCCCACCGCGGGGGGCCTACGAGCAGTACTTC.

The rearrangement joins TRBV10-1 to TRBJ2-1; 7 bases match TRBD2. CDR1 is WNHNN, CDR2 SYGVQD, per germline (reference sequence). The V segment lost 11 bases and the J segment 7 bases; nucleotides outside the gene matches: 17. The CDR3 runs 15 residues. The chain's CDR3 is CAQRFEGLFLNEQFF. CDR3 bases: TGCGCCCAGAGATTCGAGGGACTATTTCTAAATGAGCAGTTCTTC.

CDR3 protein: CASSLASRLAGFNEQFF. The CDR3 coding sequence is TGTGCCAGCAGCTTAGCTTCCCGACTAGCGGGATTCAATGAGCAGTTCTTC. The V call is TRBV7-8, the J call TRBJ2-1; TRBD2 aligns across 11 bases. The CDR3 contains 17 residues. Per germline, CDR1 SGHVS and CDR2 FQNEAQ. The J segment lost 6 bases and the V segment lost 0 bases, leaving 7 bases of the junction unmatched.

This chain connects TRBV6-2 or TRBV6-3 to TRBJ2-7; TRBD1 matches at 9 bases. This CDR3 comprises 18 residues. The V segment lost 0 bases and the J segment 3 bases; nucleotides outside the gene matches: 12. Germline loops: CDR1 MNHEY, CDR2 SVGEGT. Written as DNA, the CDR3 is TGTGCCAGCAGTTACTCGAAGGGCCGGGACAGGGTCATCTACGAGCAGTACTTC. Translation gives CASSYSKGRDRVIYEQYF.

The chain has TRBV5-8 and TRBJ1-5, with D possibly being TRBD1 (6 bases). The CDR3 is 16 amino acids. Trimming shortened V by 1 base and J by 4 bases, and 15 bases separated the two germline ends. The germline V gene has CDR1 SGHTS and CDR2 YDEGEE. The CDR3 spells CASSLFSGTKNQPQHF. The CDR3, as DNA: TGTGCCAGCAGCTTGTTTTCCGGGACAAAGAATCAGCCCCAGCATTTT.

This clone was seen once. The chain has TRBV11-2 and TRBJ2-3; possibly TRBD2 for D (6 bases). From germline, CDR1 is SGHAT and CDR2 FQNNGV. This CDR3 is built from 15 residues. V was trimmed by 4 bases and J by 1 base, leaving 12 bases between them. CDR3 amino acids: CASSSGVGGTDTQYF. CDR3 in DNA: TGTGCCAGCAGCTCGGGGGTGGGCGGCACAGATACGCAGTATTTT.

This chain joins TRBV19 and TRBJ1-1; tentative D call: TRBD1 (6 bases). This CDR3 spans 14 amino acids. The V gene's germline CDR1 is LNHDA and CDR2 SQIVND (reference sequence). Trimming pared 9 bases from V and 4 bases from J, leaving 18 bases between. In nucleotides, the CDR3 is TGTGCCAGAAATAAAGACAGGTTGACCACTGAAGCTTTCTTT. Encoded protein: CARNKDRLTTEAFF.

This clone appeared a few times. The V call is TRBV19, the J call TRBJ2-7; no definite D call. The CDR3 length is 13 residues. The V end lost 6 bases, the J end lost 3 bases, and 12 bases lay between the germline ends. From germline, CDR1 is LNHDA and CDR2 SQIVND (reference sequence). CDR3 sequence (DNA): TGTGCCAGTAGCCCTGGGCAGAACTACGAGCAGTACTTC. Protein: CASSPGQNYEQYF.

This clone was seen a single time. The CDR3 sequence is CASSNPTGTEQFF. The CDR3, as DNA: TGTGCCAGCAGTAACCCGACAGGGACTGAGCAGTTCTTC. V is TRBV27 and J is TRBJ2-1, with 7 bases matching TRBD1. This CDR3 is built from 13 residues. Germline CDR1 and CDR2: MNHEY and SMNVEV (reference sequence). Trimming took 5 bases from V and 9 from J; bases not matched to a gene: 7.